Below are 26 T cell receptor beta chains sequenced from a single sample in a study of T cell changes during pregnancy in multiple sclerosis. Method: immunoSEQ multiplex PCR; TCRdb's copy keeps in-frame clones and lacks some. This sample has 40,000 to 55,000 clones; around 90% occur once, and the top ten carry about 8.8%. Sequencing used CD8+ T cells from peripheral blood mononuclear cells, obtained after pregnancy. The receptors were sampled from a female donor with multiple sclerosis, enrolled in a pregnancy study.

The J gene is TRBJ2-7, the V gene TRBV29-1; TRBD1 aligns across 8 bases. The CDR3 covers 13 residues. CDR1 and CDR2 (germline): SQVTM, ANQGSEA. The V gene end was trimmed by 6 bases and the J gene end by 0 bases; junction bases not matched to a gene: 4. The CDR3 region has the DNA TGCAGCGTAGAGACAGGGGACTCCTACGAGCAGTACTTC. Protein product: CSVETGDSYEQYF.

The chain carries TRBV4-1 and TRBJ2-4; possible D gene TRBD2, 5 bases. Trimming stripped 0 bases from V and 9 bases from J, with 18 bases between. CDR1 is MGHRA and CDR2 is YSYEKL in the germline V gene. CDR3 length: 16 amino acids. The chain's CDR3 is CASSQEVPGVGSIQYF. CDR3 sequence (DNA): TGCGCCAGCAGCCAAGAAGTCCCCGGCGTTGGGAGCATTCAGTACTTC.

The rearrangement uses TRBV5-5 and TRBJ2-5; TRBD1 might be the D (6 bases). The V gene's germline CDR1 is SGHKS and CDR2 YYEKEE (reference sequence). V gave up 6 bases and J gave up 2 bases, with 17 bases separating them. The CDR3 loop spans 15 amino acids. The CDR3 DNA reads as TGTGCCAGCACCAGCTTCGCAGGGGTACAAGAGACCCAGTACTTC. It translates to CASTSFAGVQETQYF.

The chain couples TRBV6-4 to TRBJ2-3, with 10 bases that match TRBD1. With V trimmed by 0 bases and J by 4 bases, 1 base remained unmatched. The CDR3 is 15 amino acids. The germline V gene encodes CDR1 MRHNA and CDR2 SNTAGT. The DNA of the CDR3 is TGTGCCAGCAGTGACTCGACAGGGGGCGCAGATACGCAGTATTTT. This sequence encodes CASSDSTGGADTQYF.

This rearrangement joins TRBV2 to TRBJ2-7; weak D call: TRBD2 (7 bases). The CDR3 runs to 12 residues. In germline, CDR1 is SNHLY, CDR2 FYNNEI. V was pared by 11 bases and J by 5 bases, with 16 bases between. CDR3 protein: CAGRGRADEQYF. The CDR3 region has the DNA TGTGCCGGGAGGGGGAGGGCCGACGAGCAGTACTTC.

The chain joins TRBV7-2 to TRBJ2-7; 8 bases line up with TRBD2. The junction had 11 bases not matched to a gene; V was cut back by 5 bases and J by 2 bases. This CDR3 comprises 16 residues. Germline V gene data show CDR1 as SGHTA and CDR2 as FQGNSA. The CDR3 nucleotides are TGTGCCAGCAGCCAACGGCGGGGGGACCCCCCCTACGAGCAGTACTTC. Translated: CASSQRRGDPPYEQYF.

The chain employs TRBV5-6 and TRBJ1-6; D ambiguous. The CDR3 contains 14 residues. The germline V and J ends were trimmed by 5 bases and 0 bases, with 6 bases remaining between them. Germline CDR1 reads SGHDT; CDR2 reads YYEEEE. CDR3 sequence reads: CASSLSSYNSPLHF. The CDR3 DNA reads TGTGCCAGCAGTTTATCCTCCTATAATTCACCCCTCCACTTT.

The CDR3 sequence is CARIDLAGAADTQYF. The CDR3 DNA reads TGTGCCCGGATAGATCTAGCGGGGGCTGCAGATACGCAGTATTTT. This chain uses TRBV30 with TRBJ2-3; 10 bases fit TRBD2. The germline CDR1 and CDR2 sequences are GTSNPN and SVGIG (reference sequence). The CDR3 sequence is 15 residues long. After removal of 8 bases from V and 4 bases from J, the junction contained 12 bases not matched to a gene. Full variable domain (outside the CDR3, taken from reference TRBV30 and TRBJ2-3): SQTIHQWPATLVQPVGSPLSLECTVEGTSNPNLYWYRQAAGRGLQLLFYSVGIGQISSEVPQNLSASRPQDRQFILSSKKLLLSDSGFYLCARIDLAGAADTQYFGPGTRLTVL.

The CDR3 sequence is CASTASARGRPYEQYF. In nucleotides, the CDR3 is TGTGCCAGCACCGCAAGCGCGCGCGGGAGGCCCTACGAGCAGTACTTC. The rearrangement links TRBV7-6 to TRBJ2-7; 8 bases line up with TRBD2. Trimming at V came to 7 bases and at J to 2 bases, leaving 13 bases not matched to a gene. Looked up from germline, CDR1 is SGHVS and CDR2 is FNYEAQ. The CDR3 has 16 amino acids.

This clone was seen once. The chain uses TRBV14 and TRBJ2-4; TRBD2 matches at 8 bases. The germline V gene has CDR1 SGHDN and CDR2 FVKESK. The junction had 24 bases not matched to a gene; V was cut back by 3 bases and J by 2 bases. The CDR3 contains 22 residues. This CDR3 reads CASSQSDLSSGPLGFPKNIQYF. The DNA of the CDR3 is TGTGCCAGCAGCCAGTCAGACCTTTCTAGCGGGCCTCTGGGCTTCCCCAAAAACATTCAGTACTTC.

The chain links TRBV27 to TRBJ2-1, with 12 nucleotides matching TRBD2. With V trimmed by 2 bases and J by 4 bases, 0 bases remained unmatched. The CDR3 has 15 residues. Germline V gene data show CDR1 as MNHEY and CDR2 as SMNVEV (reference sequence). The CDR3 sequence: CASSLTSGGYNEQFF. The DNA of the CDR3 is TGTGCCAGCAGTTTAACTAGCGGGGGGTACAATGAGCAGTTCTTC.

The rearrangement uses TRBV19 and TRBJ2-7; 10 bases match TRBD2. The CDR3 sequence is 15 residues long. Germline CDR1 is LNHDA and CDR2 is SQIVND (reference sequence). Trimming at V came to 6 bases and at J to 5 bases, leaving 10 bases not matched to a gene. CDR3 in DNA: TGTGCCAGTAGCCCTAGGCTAGCGGGAGAAAACGAGCAGTACTTC. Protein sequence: CASSPRLAGENEQYF.

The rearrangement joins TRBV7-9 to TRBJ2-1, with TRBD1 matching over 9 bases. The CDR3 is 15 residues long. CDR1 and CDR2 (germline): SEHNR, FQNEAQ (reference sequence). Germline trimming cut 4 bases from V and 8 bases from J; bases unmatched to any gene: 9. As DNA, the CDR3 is TGTGCCAGCAGCTCTATACAGGGGGCGCCCCATGAGCAGTTCTTC. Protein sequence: CASSSIQGAPHEQFF.

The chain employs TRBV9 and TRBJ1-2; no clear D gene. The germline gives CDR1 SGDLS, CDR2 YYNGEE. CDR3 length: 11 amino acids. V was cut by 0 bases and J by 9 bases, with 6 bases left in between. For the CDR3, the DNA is TGTGCCAGCAGCGTAGGGCGGAGCTACACCTTC. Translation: CASSVGRSYTF.

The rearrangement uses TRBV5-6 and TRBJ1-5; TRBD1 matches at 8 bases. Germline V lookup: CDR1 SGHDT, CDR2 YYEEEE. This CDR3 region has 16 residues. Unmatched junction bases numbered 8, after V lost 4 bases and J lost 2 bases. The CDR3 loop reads CASSPGGGLRNQPQHF. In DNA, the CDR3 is TGTGCCAGCAGCCCAGGGGGCGGGCTCCGCAATCAGCCCCAGCATTTT.

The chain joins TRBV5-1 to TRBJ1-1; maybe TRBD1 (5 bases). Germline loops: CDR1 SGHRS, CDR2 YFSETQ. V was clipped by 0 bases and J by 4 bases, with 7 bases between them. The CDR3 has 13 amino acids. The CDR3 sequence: CASSLGGVTEAFF. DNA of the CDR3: TGCGCCAGCAGCTTGGGGGGGGTCACTGAAGCTTTCTTT.

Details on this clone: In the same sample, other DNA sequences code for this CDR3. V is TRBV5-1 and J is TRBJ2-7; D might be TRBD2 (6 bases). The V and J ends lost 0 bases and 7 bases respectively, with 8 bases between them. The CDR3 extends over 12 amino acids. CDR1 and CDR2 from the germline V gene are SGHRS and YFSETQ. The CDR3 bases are TGCGCCAGCAGCTTGGGGGGAGGAGAGCAGTACTTC. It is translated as CASSLGGGEQYF.

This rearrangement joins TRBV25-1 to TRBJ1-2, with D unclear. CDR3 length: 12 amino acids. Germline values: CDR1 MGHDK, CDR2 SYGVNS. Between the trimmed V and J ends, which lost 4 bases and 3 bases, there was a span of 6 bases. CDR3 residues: CASSVEDYGYTF. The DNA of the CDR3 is TGTGCCAGCAGTGTGGAGGACTATGGCTACACCTTC.

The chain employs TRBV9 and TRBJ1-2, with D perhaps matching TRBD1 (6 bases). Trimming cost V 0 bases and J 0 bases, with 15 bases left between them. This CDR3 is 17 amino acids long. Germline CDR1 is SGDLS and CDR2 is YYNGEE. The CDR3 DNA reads TGTGCCAGCAGCGTAGGGGCACAGGGTCTTTCTAACTATGGCTACACCTTC. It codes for CASSVGAQGLSNYGYTF.

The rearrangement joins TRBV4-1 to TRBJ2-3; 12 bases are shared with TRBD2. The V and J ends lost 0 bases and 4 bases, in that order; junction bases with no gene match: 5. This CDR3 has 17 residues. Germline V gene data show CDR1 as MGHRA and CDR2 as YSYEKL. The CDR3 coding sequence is TGCGCCAGCAGCCAAGAGCCCACTAGCGGGGGGCCAGATACGCAGTATTTT. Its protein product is CASSQEPTSGGPDTQYF.

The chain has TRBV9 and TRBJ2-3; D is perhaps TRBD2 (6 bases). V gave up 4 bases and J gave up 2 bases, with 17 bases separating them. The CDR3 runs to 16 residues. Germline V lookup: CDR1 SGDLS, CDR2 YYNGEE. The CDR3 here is CASSQIPLAFTDTQYF. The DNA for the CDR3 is TGTGCCAGCAGCCAGATCCCACTAGCATTCACAGATACGCAGTATTTT.

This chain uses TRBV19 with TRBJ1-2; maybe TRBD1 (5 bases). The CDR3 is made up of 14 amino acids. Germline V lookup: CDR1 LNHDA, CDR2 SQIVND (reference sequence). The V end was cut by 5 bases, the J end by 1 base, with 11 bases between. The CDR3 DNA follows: TGTGCCAGTAGTTTAGGACACCTTAACTATGGCTACACCTTC. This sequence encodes CASSLGHLNYGYTF.

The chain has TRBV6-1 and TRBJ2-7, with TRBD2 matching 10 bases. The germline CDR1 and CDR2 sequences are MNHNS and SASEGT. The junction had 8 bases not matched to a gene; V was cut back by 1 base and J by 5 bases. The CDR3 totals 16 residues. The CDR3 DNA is TGTGCCAGCAGTGAAGAGGGTAGCGGGAGGTCTCACGAGCAGTACTTC. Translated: CASSEEGSGRSHEQYF.

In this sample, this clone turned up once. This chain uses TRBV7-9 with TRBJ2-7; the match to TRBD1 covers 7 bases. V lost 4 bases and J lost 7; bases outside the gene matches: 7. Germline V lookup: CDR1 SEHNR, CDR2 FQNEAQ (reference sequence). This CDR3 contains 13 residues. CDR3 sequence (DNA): TGTGCCAGCAGCTCCGACAGGGCTGGGGAGCAGTACTTC. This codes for CASSSDRAGEQYF.

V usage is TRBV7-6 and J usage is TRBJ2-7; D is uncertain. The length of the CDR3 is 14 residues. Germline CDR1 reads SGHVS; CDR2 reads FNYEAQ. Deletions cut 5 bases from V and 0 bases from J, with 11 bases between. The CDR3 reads CASSPLSGSYEQYF. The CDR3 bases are TGTGCCAGCAGCCCACTCTCCGGCTCCTACGAGCAGTACTTC.

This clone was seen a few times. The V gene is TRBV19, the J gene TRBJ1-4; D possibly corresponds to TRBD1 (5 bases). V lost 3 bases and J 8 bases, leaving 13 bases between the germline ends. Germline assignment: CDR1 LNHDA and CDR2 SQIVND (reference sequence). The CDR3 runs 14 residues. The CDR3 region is CASSMGQGGEKLFF. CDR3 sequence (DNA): TGTGCCAGTAGTATGGGGCAGGGAGGAGAAAAACTGTTTTTT.